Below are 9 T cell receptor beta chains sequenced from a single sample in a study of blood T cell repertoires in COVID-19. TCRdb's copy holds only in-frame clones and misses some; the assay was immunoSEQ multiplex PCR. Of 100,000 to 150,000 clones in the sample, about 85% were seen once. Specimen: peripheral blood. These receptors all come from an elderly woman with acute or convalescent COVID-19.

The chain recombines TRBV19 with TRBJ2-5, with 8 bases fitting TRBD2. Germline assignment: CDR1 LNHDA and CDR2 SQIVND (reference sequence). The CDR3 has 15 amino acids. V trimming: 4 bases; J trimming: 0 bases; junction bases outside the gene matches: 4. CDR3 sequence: CASSNSGKYQETQYF. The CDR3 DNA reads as TGTGCCAGTAGTAATAGCGGGAAGTACCAAGAGACCCAGTACTTC.

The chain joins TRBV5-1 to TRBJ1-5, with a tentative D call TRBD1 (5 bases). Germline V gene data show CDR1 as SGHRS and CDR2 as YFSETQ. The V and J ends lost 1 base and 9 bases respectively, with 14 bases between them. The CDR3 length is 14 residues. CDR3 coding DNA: TGCGCCAGCAGCTTGTGGGGCTCCCAGGGGCCCCAGCATTTT. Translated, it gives CASSLWGSQGPQHF.

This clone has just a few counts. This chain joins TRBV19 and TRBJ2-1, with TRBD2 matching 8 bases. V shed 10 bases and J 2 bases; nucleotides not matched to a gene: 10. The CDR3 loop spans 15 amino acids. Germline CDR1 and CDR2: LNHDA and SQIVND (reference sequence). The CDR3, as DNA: TGTGCCACCCAGGACCAAGCGGGGGCCTACAATGAGCAGTTCTTC. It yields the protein CATQDQAGAYNEQFF.

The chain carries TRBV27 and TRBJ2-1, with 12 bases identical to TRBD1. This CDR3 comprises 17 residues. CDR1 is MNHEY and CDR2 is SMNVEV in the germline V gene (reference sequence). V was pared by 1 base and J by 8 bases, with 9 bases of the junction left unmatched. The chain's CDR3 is CASSLFAVGQGAYEQFF. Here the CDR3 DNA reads TGTGCCAGCAGTTTATTCGCAGTGGGACAGGGGGCTTATGAGCAGTTCTTC.

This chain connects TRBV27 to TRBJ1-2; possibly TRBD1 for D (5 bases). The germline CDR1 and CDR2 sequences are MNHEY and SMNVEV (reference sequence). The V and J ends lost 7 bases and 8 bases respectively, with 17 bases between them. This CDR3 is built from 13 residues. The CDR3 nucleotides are TGTGCCAGCACCCCCGGGGGGACGGGCGGCTACACCTTC. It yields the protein CASTPGGTGGYTF.

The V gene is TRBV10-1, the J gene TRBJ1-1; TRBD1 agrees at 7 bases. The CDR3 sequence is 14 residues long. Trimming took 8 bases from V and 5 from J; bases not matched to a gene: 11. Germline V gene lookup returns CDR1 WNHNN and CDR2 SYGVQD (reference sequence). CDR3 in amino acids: CASQRETGKTEAFF. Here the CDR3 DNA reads TGCGCCAGCCAGCGAGAGACAGGGAAAACTGAAGCTTTCTTT.

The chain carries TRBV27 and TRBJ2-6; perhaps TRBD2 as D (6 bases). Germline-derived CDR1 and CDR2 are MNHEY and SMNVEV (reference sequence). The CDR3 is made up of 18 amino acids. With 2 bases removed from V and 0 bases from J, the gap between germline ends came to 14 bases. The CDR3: CASSLLAIQPSGANVLTF. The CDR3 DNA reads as TGTGCCAGCAGTTTACTAGCGATTCAACCCTCTGGGGCCAACGTCCTGACTTTC. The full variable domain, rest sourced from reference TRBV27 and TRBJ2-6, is EAQVTQNPRYLITVTGKKLTVTCSQNMNHEYMSWYRQDPGLGLRQIYYSMNVEVTDKGDVPEGYKVSRKEKRNFPLILESPSPNQTSLYFCASSLLAIQPSGANVLTFGAGSRLTVL.

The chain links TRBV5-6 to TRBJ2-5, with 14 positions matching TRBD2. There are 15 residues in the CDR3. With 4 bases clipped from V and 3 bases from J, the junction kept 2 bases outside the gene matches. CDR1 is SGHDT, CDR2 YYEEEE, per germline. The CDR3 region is CASSATSGGEETQYF. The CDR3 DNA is TGTGCCAGCAGCGCGACTAGCGGGGGGGAAGAGACCCAGTACTTC.

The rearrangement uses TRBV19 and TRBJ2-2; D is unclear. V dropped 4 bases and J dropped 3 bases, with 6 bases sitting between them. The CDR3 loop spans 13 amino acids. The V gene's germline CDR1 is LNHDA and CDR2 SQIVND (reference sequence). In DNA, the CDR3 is TGTGCCAGTAGTAACCAGGACACCGGGGAGCTGTTTTTT. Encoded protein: CASSNQDTGELFF.